This TCR beta chain derives from a study of T cell responses to AZD1222 COVID-19 vaccine. Study observations and caveats: Only a handful of AZD1222 recipients tested seropositive at baseline. Reportedly, nearly half of unique spike TCRs recognized epitopes outside B.1.351/B.1.1.7 mutations.

The CDR3 is made up of 19 amino acids. V gave up 6 bases and J gave up 2 bases, with 28 bases separating them. CDR1 is LGHDT and CDR2 is YNNKEL in the germline V gene (reference sequence). Notes on this clone: Antigen: not known.

Generated by immunoSEQ multiplex PCR, the TCRdb table keeps only in-frame clones and is missing some. The sample has about 180,000 clones; 80% to 90% are singletons. Sequencing was performed on peripheral blood, taken 28 days after the second AZD1222 dose. V is TRBV3-1 (or the pseudogene TRBV3-2) and J is TRBJ1-1, with TRBD1 as a possible D gene (5 bases). This TCR was recovered from an adult who received the AZD1222 COVID-19 vaccine. The CDR3 protein is CASSRRVVGLSRGNTEAFF. The CDR3 DNA is TGTGCCAGCAGTCGTCGCGTTGTGGGCCTCAGTAGGGGTAACACTGAAGCTTTCTTT.